This note documents a single T cell receptor (beta chain) sequence. Its antigen target is currently unknown. No base-level quality is on record; no much larger clone is a single base apart. This sample was taken from a study of cytomegalovirus exposure and HLA in healthy donors (dated by TCRdb to about 2017). The study in broad terms: An earlier analysis of 587 of the donors reported more than 250 Gb of sequence data and more than 90 million unique TCR beta sequences from around 200 million T cells. Alongside the repertoire data, information on donor age, sex, ethnicity and CMV serostatus was compiled. In an earlier analysis of a few hundred of the donors, high-throughput TCR beta sequencing was used to judge whether each TCR beta V gene segment behaved as functional or pseudogenic. The study combined high-throughput TCR immunosequencing, statistical association of individual TCRs with disease status, and machine learning to predict cytomegalovirus infection status. A later genetic analysis used genome-wide SNP genotypes for about 55% of the 666 donors, treating that subset as a discovery cohort. Both class I and class II loci were covered by HLA typing, at four-digit resolution. Roughly 300 gigabases of sequencing data and tens of millions of unique TCR sequences were included in an early release covering around 650 HLA-typed donors. The aim of the study was to test whether cataloging public T cell receptors could identify signatures of past pathogen exposure. The T cell repertoires of under 700 subjects were profiled by immunosequencing and related to cytomegalovirus serostatus. The number of donors typed differed by locus, with about 629-630 for A, B, C, DRB1 and DQB1, around 560 for DQA1, 600 to 610 for DPA1, and approximately 470 for DPB1. Rather than using new phenotypic data, the later analysis identified candidate immune exposures from TCR beta sequences and from how often those sequences occurred across donors. Among the roughly 410 genotyped donors, around 79% belonged to the genetic ancestry cluster associated with self-reported Caucasian donors. In a later analysis, previously published TCR beta repertoires from 500 to 750 donors were re-analyzed and high-resolution HLA genotyping was added so that TCR occurrence patterns could be studied. Roughly five DR-DQ haplotypes were handled as single units for association and clustering because linkage in the cohort was strong. Every discovery cohort repertoire had been produced on one sequencing platform. Among around 400 genotyped donors of the cohort, an average of around 240,000 unique TCR beta nucleotide sequences were sequenced per donor, roughly a sixth of them non-productive. In addition to the first cohort of 650 to 800 subjects, a separate validation cohort of 130 or so different subjects was used. Study-wide findings and limitations: Because HLA typing was missing for some donors at each locus, association tests included only the typed subset. Most CMV-associated TCR beta chains appeared to be HLA-restricted in a later analysis, and the HLA associations seemed to be driven largely by CMV exposure. Assigning TCR associations to individual alleles was difficult when HLA alleles, especially DR and DQ, strongly co-occurred. An association between a missense DCLRE1C variant and V-gene and J-gene trimming of TCR beta chains was found in a later genetic analysis and replicated in an independent cohort. According to the authors, the approach could potentially be generalized to other disease states and immunological phenotypes. CMV serostatus was the only immune exposure information available for the cohort. In an earlier analysis of 587 of the donors, most TCR beta V segments appeared in productive rearrangements about 87% or about 30% of the time, broadly matching IMGT annotations. Compared with the 666-donor mean, donors in an Asian-associated ancestry cluster had fewer N-insertions in productive TCRs, according to a later genetic analysis. The cohort was sequenced for TCR beta chains only, and without alpha or paired-chain data the features that could be detected were limited. About 15 rarely observed V segments, including chromosome 9 orphons, were excluded from the earlier analysis of several hundred of the donors because counts were too low. While some public TCRs were present in many individuals, most TCR sequences turned up only very rarely across donors. Because the 87-base-pair reads could not distinguish some IMGT-functional V segments, including TRBV6-2 and TRBV6-3, those segments were excluded. In a later analysis, HLA-associated TCR beta chains showed more clonal expansion and lower generation probabilities than non-associated chains that were equally common. According to a later analysis, parvovirus B19, influenza, CMV and Epstein-Barr virus appeared linked to several top co-occurrence clusters. In vitro tests confirmed that a few of the cytomegalovirus-associated TCR beta chains recognize cytomegalovirus antigens. Presence/absence analyses assumed roughly uniform sequencing depth across donors, an assumption that may not hold. A further reported finding was that TCR beta sequences accurately predicted the HLA-A and HLA-B alleles for most subjects in the first cohort. In both the original and validation cohorts, the classifier was reported to diagnose cytomegalovirus status with high specificity and sensitivity. A later analysis found that TCR association rates varied across HLA loci, with DRB1 alleles showing the most associated TCRs and HLA-C alleles the fewest. The study listed 164 TCR beta chains as associated with cytomegalovirus. Linkage disequilibrium might explain the correlated functional status among segregating V segments, but an unknown experimental factor could not be excluded. A cluster of highly shared sequence variants was judged likely to represent a technical artifact of the sequencing pipeline. At a false discovery rate of 0.05, a later analysis linked under 20,000 TCR beta sequences to specific HLA alleles.

The cohort comprised 550 to 700 healthy bone marrow donors. All cohort members were sampled while nominally healthy, although unrecorded immune exposures were likely present. The donor tested CMV seropositive and was one of the 289 seropositive cohort members. A peripheral blood sample was collected from each donor, and TCR beta sequencing was performed on peripheral blood mononuclear cells. The Qiagen DNeasy Blood Extraction Kit was used to extract genomic DNA from the blood cell samples. Preparation of the library involved the immunoSEQ multiplex PCR assay. For the multiplex PCR, a mixture combining 60 forward primers for TCR Vbeta segments and 13 reverse primers for TCR Jbeta segments was used. A multiplex PCR assay on genomic DNA amplified the CDR3 region of rearranged TCR beta genes. On the Illumina HiSeq System, the amplified TCR beta libraries were sequenced as 87-base-pair reads. The authors processed their data as follows. A later analysis counted 65 million to 90 million unique TCR beta chains across the 666 repertoires, and some 11 million of these chains were shared by at least two donors. Raw reads were error-corrected and collapsed into unique sequences with a nearest-neighbor algorithm that merged closely related sequences to remove PCR and sequencing errors. CDR3 sequences were aligned to IMGT reference sequences to assign V, D and J gene segments. Each retained sequence needed at least a six-nucleotide match to both a V gene segment and a J gene segment. A rearrangement counted as productive if the CDR3 had no stop codons and remained in frame with V and J, and every other rearrangement counted as non-productive. Following IMGT convention, CDR3 was defined as the stretch from the second conserved V-encoded cysteine to the conserved J-encoded phenylalanine. In an earlier analysis of around 570 of the donors, sequences lacking an unambiguous match to a single V gene segment were excluded. An earlier analysis of some 500 of the donors classified V segments as functional when productive rearrangements were above 56.7% and as segregating when the standard deviation between donors was above 5%. A statistical classification framework was built for diagnosing cytomegalovirus status from the catalog of TCR beta chain sequences. V and J gene assignment, in a later analysis, came from comparing TCR nucleotide sequences with IMGT/GENE-DB human TR gene sequences. Using the TCRdist pipeline, a later analysis assigned CDR3 sequences along with most-parsimonious VDJ recombination scenarios. In a later analysis, each TCR beta chain was defined by its CDR3 amino acid sequence together with its V-gene family, and reads lacking a unique V-gene family were excluded. As a way to deal with suspected cross-contamination and a sequencing artifact, a later analysis dropped 450 to 600 nucleotide sequences that were highly shared and had low generation probability. A later analysis calculated a clonal expansion index for each public chain from normalized within-repertoire ranks of inferred template counts. In a later analysis, generation probabilities were computed using a VDJ recombination model fitted to out-of-frame rearrangements, and the results were checked against IGoR. Hypergeometric tests were used in a later analysis to score TCR-TCR, TCR-HLA and TCR-CMV co-occurrence, with a repertoire-size bias correction applied to the TCR pairs. False discovery rates were estimated in a later analysis by permuting HLA or CMV assignments 20 times. In a later analysis, co-occurring TCRs were grouped with DBSCAN, and TCRdist sequence similarity was added when clustering was performed within HLA-allele-positive subsets. Repertoires with fewer than 30,000 or more than 120,000 public chains were left out of co-occurrence clustering, as were a handful of repertoires with anomalous nucleotide sharing. In TCRdb, the immuneACCESS table is reduced to in-frame sequences with V and J assigned. These tables do not hold every clone; where another copy was compared, an unresolved V gene accounts for under half, and the others remain unexplained. V and J calls and clone size come straight from that table; D and trimming were deduced from the DNA. Recorded for this sample are just under 95,000 clones; roughly 81% of them occurred a single time. The ten largest clones capture 5.6% of the sample.

Trimming accounts for 6 bases at V and 4 bases at J, while the number of junction bases matched to no gene is 9. The germline V gene provides CDR1 WSHSY and CDR2 SAAADI. The CDR3 covers 16 residues, taking in both the cysteine and the phenylalanine. Kept here is only the CDR3 DNA, which spans 48 bases and is read in frame from base 1. The sequence was obtained from a woman under 30 in good health and CMV-seropositive. The rearranged segments are TRBV10-2 and TRBJ2-3; the junction holds 11 bases that match TRBD2. What was sequenced was PBMCs. The CDR3 reads as follows: CASSELLAGAADTQYF. Here is the DNA: TGCGCCAGCAGCGAACTACTAGCGGGAGCGGCAGATACGCAGTATTTT.